This T cell receptor beta chain appears in the sequencing data of a study of shared clonotypes between healthy human individuals. Study summary: CD4 naive cells filled three plates per donor, CD4 memory three, CD8 naive two and CD8 memory one.

The repertoire was sequenced with immunoSEQ multiplex PCR; TCRdb's copy has only in-frame clones and lacks some. The sample yields 1,500,000 or so clones, around 95% seen once. Remarks on this clone: Its target is not known.

Study-level results: A reduction in generation probabilities was seen for non-shared clonotypes relative to those shared by all four donors. A generally larger estimated richness was seen in naive subsets than in memory subsets. In the sorted subsets, rarefaction showed sequencing was incomplete despite large depth.

Germline CDR1 and CDR2: SQVTM and ANQGSEA. The CDR3 is 11 residues long. Trimming left V 5 bases short and J 4 bases short, with 9 bases between. Material for sequencing was naive CD4+ T cells sorted from blood. Subset denoted: CD45RA+ positively selected. The V call is TRBV29-1, the J call TRBJ2-7; D is ambiguous. The receptor was isolated from a young man in good health. The CDR3 loop is CSVWASYEQYF. CDR3 DNA: TGCAGCGTTTGGGCCTCGTACGAGCAGTACTTC.